This T cell receptor (beta chain) derives from a study of blood T cell repertoires in COVID-19. The overall study: Both acute and convalescent COVID-19 samples were obtained from the United States, Italy and Spain. Sources were T cells, B-cell-depleted T cells, or PBMCs; the material itself was cDNA or gDNA.

Germline CDR1 LNHDA, CDR2 SQIVND (reference sequence). This CDR3 spans 14 amino acids. V was cut by 6 bases and J by 5 bases, with 16 bases left in between. This clone was detected only once. As processed by the authors: Amplification from reference gene primers served as the basis for estimated nucleated cell counts. Clones were read by immunoSEQ multiplex PCR, and TCRdb kept only the in-frame ones, dropping some. That table supplies the V and J calls and clone size; D and trimming were determined from the DNA. Of roughly 250,000 clones detected, 70% to 90% appear once; the ten largest clones hold 2.1%.

The sequence was obtained from a woman in her thirties or forties who had recovered from COVID-19. The rearrangement links TRBV19 to TRBJ2-5; D might be TRBD1 (5 bases). Sequencing used peripheral blood. The CDR3 protein is CASSLAGIGETQYF. The CDR3 region has the DNA TGTGCCAGTAGCTTGGCAGGGATAGGTGAGACCCAGTACTTC. The full variable domain, its missing parts supplied by reference TRBV19 and TRBJ2-5, is DGGITQSPKYLFRKEGQNVTLSCEQNLNHDAMYWYRQDPGQGLRLIYYSQIVNDFQKGDIAEGYSVSREKKESFPLTVTSAQKNPTAFYLCASSLAGIGETQYFGPGTRLLVL.